Listed here is a single T cell receptor (beta chain). What it recognizes is unknown. Trimming removed 6 bases from V and 0 bases from J; junction bases left unmatched: 2. Germline V gene sequence: CDR1 MGHRA, CDR2 YSYEKL. The CDR3 covers 14 residues. This sample was taken from a study of OX40 agonist ivuxolimab in advanced cancers. The wider study: Three patients responded partially, comprising one with hepatocellular carcinoma and two with cutaneous melanoma.

Study-wide results and limits: CD4+ and CD8+ blood T cells expanded clonally by week 6 at 0.1 to 3.0 mg/kg. Normalized T-cell clonal expansion was also low in some nonresponders.

Produced via immunoSEQ multiplex PCR; TCRdb's table is partial and in-frame only. The table records more than 75,000 clones, around 86% of them present only once. This receptor was identified in an adult with an advanced solid tumor such as melanoma, head and neck, liver or kidney cancer. The gene calls are TRBV4-1 and TRBJ1-3; 7 positions match TRBD1. Specimen: CD4+ or CD8+ T cells sorted from blood, collected in a trial of the OX40 agonist ivuxolimab. The CDR3 DNA follows: TGCGCCAGCAGAGGGGGCTCCTCTGGAAACACCATATATTTT. Encoded protein: CASRGGSSGNTIYF.